The 20 T cell receptor beta chains below were found in one sample sequenced in a study of shared clonotypes between healthy human individuals. Assay: immunoSEQ multiplex PCR; the TCRdb copy retains only in-frame clones and omits some. The table lists under 2.5 million clones, less than 95% of them singletons. Sequencing was performed on naive CD4+ T cells from PBMCs. The sample's subset: CD45RA+ positively selected. These receptors all come from a man aged 18 to 35 in good health. Some clones in this sample may be carry-over from other donors' samples.

J is TRBJ2-3 and V is TRBV9, with 8 bases fitting TRBD2. Germline V gives CDR1 SGDLS, CDR2 YYNGEE. Trimming at V came to 5 bases and at J to 0 bases, leaving 5 bases not matched to a gene. CDR3 length: 15 amino acids. The CDR3 DNA follows: TGTGCCAGCAGTTTAGCGGGAACTAGCACAGATACGCAGTATTTT. Translated: CASSLAGTSTDTQYF.

This chain joins TRBV28 and TRBJ1-2; D not resolved. The length of the CDR3 is 14 residues. CDR1 and CDR2 from the germline V gene are MDHEN and SYDVKM. V dropped 5 bases and J dropped 3 bases, with 13 bases sitting between them. The CDR3 is CASSPPGLYYGYTF. The CDR3 region has the DNA TGTGCCAGCAGTCCCCCCGGTCTTTACTATGGCTACACCTTC.

This clone has just a few counts. The CDR3 DNA reads TGTGCCAGCTCAGATACAGCCTACAATCAGCCCCAGCATTTT. Residues: CASSDTAYNQPQHF. The chain couples TRBV18 to TRBJ1-5, with no clear D. V lost 5 bases, J lost 3 bases, and 11 bases lay in between. The V gene's germline CDR1 is KGHSH and CDR2 LQKENI. The CDR3 is 14 amino acids.

CDR3: CASTLLWGTGPGANVLTF. CDR3 DNA: TGTGCCAGTACTCTTCTCTGGGGGACAGGGCCCGGGGCCAACGTCCTGACTTTC. The rearrangement links TRBV19 to TRBJ2-6; 9 bases align to TRBD1. V shed 7 bases and J 4 bases; nucleotides not matched to a gene: 14. There are 18 residues in the CDR3. Germline V gives CDR1 LNHDA, CDR2 SQIVND (reference sequence).

The CDR3 DNA reads TGCAGCGGCATTATCCCAGGGGGCTCTGGAAACACCATATATTTT. Translated: CSGIIPGGSGNTIYF. V and J are TRBV29-1 and TRBJ1-3; 7 bases are shared with TRBD1. This CDR3 is built from 15 residues. J gave up 0 bases and V 7 bases, and 9 bases lay outside the gene matches. CDR1 and CDR2 (germline): SQVTM, ANQGSEA.

The rearrangement joins TRBV7-8 to TRBJ2-7, with TRBD1 as a possible D gene (7 bases). V was cut by 5 bases and J by 2 bases, with 16 bases left in between. Germline CDR1 and CDR2: SGHVS and FQNEAQ. CDR3 length equals 15 residues. This CDR3 is CASSGRQGGPYEQYF. The CDR3 DNA is TGTGCCAGCAGCGGTAGACAGGGAGGCCCCTACGAGCAGTACTTC.

CDR3 sequence (DNA): TGTGCCACCAGGAGACAGGGAAAGACCTACGAGCAGTACTTC. Translated: CATRRQGKTYEQYF. This chain connects TRBV2 to TRBJ2-7; TRBD1 matches 7 bases. V shed 10 bases and J 2 bases; nucleotides not matched to a gene: 11. Germline assignment: CDR1 SNHLY and CDR2 FYNNEI. CDR3 length equals 14 residues.

V usage is TRBV11-1 and J usage is TRBJ2-1, with 8 bases lining up with TRBD2. The V gene's germline CDR1 is SGHAT and CDR2 FQDESV (reference sequence). Losses at the gene ends were 5 bases for V and 3 bases for J; bases not matched to a gene: 9. This CDR3 has 16 amino acids. The CDR3 here is CASSQKSGRDYNEQFF. The CDR3 coding sequence is TGTGCCAGCAGCCAAAAAAGCGGGAGAGACTACAATGAGCAGTTCTTC.

The chain combines TRBV2 with TRBJ2-2, with 7 positions matching TRBD1. V shed 6 bases and J 1 base; nucleotides not matched to a gene: 8. Germline V lookup: CDR1 SNHLY, CDR2 FYNNEI. This CDR3 spans 16 amino acids. The CDR3, as DNA: TGTGCCAGCAGGATCCGAGGGGGCCAGAACACCGGGGAGCTGTTTTTT. It yields the protein CASRIRGGQNTGELFF.

This sequence joins TRBV18 and TRBJ2-1; 10 positions agree with TRBD2. Looked up from germline, CDR1 is KGHSH and CDR2 is LQKENI. This CDR3 has 18 residues. Trimming removed 8 bases from V and 7 bases from J; junction bases left unmatched: 20. CDR3 nucleotide sequence: TGTGCCAGCGCAGGACAGGGTCCGAGAAGCGGGGGGGCTAATGAGCAGTTCTTC. This sequence encodes CASAGQGPRSGGANEQFF.

This clone occurred once. The V gene is TRBV21-1, the J gene TRBJ1-5; the table's D gene call, TRBD1, was not cross checked with the DNA. TRBV21-1 is tagged as a pseudogene. The CDR3 covers 16 residues. The CDR3 coding sequence is TGTGCCAGCAGCAAAGAAGGGGTAATGGAGAACCAGCCCCAGCATTTT. Its protein product is CASSKEGVMENQPQHF.

V is TRBV2 and J is TRBJ2-5; TRBD1 matches at 10 bases. V dropped 9 bases and J dropped 3; count of bases not matched to a gene: 1. CDR1 and CDR2 (germline): SNHLY, FYNNEI. The CDR3 contains 12 residues. DNA for the CDR3: TGTGCCAGGGGGACAGGGGAAGAGACCCAGTACTTC. It codes for CARGTGEETQYF.

This sequence joins TRBV18 and TRBJ2-2; D gene ambiguous. CDR3 length equals 15 residues. The germline V and J ends were trimmed by 3 bases and 4 bases, with 12 bases remaining between them. Germline assignment: CDR1 KGHSH and CDR2 LQKENI. The CDR3 DNA follows: TGTGCCAGCTCACCCCTTTTGGCCGCCACCGGGGAGCTGTTTTTT. Encoded protein: CASSPLLAATGELFF.

This clone was counted a single time. The gene calls are TRBV30 and TRBJ2-7; D is unresolved. The length of the CDR3 is 10 residues. The V gene's germline CDR1 is GTSNPN and CDR2 SVGIG (reference sequence). V was clipped by 3 bases and J by 6 bases, with 6 bases between them. This chain's CDR3 is CAWSGIEQYF. The CDR3 bases are TGTGCCTGGAGCGGTATCGAGCAGTACTTC.

The chain has TRBV29-1 and TRBJ2-3; 7 bases agree with TRBD1. V trimming: 1 base; J trimming: 2 bases; junction bases outside the gene matches: 6. Germline V gene lookup returns CDR1 SQVTM and CDR2 ANQGSEA. CDR3 length: 15 amino acids. The CDR3 spells CSVEGAGGSTDTQYF. The CDR3 nucleotides are TGCAGCGTTGAAGGGGCAGGGGGTTCCACAGATACGCAGTATTTT.

The chain has TRBV28 and TRBJ2-1, with 7 nucleotides matching TRBD1. This CDR3 has 15 amino acids. In germline, CDR1 is MDHEN, CDR2 SYDVKM. Trimming removed 2 bases from V and 4 bases from J; junction bases left unmatched: 5. CDR3 residues: CASSLDRVGYNEQFF. CDR3 in DNA: TGTGCCAGCAGTTTAGACAGGGTGGGATACAATGAGCAGTTCTTC. The whole variable domain, remainder taken from reference TRBV28 and TRBJ2-1, is DVKVTQSSRYLVKRTGEKVFLECVQDMDHENMFWYRQDPGLGLRLIYFSYDVKMKEKGDIPEGYSVSREKKERFSLILESASTNQTSMYLCASSLDRVGYNEQFFGPGTRLTVL.

V is TRBV9 and J is TRBJ2-3, with D maybe TRBD2 (6 bases). The CDR3 runs 15 residues. V was cut by 3 bases and J by 1 base, with 12 bases left in between. Germline-derived CDR1 and CDR2 are SGDLS and YYNGEE. The CDR3 DNA is TGTGCCAGCAGCGCGTTAGCGGTTCGCACAGATACGCAGTATTTT. Translating gives CASSALAVRTDTQYF.

The chain recombines TRBV9 with TRBJ2-2; D gene ambiguous. In germline, CDR1 is SGDLS, CDR2 YYNGEE. The ends were cut back, 0 bases at V and 1 base at J, with 7 bases in the middle. The CDR3 sequence is 15 residues long. CDR3 nucleotide sequence: TGTGCCAGCAGCGTAGCACCCGGGAACACCGGGGAGCTGTTTTTT. This gives the protein CASSVAPGNTGELFF.

The chain uses TRBV30 and TRBJ1-5; D is perhaps TRBD1 (5 bases). Per the germline V gene, CDR1 is GTSNPN and CDR2 is SVGIG (reference sequence). Deletions cut 2 bases from V and 5 bases from J, with 13 bases between. This CDR3 is 14 amino acids long. The CDR3 protein is CAWSTGAWDQPQHF. In nucleotides, the CDR3 is TGTGCCTGGAGTACCGGGGCCTGGGATCAGCCCCAGCATTTT.

This sequence joins TRBV4-2 and TRBJ1-1, with D unresolved. The germline V gene has CDR1 LGHNA and CDR2 YNFKEQ. V was pared by 2 bases and J by 12 bases, with 13 bases between. The CDR3 length is 12 residues. The CDR3 DNA reads as TGTGCCAGCAGCCAAAATGGCTTGTGGACTTTCTTT. As protein: CASSQNGLWTFF.